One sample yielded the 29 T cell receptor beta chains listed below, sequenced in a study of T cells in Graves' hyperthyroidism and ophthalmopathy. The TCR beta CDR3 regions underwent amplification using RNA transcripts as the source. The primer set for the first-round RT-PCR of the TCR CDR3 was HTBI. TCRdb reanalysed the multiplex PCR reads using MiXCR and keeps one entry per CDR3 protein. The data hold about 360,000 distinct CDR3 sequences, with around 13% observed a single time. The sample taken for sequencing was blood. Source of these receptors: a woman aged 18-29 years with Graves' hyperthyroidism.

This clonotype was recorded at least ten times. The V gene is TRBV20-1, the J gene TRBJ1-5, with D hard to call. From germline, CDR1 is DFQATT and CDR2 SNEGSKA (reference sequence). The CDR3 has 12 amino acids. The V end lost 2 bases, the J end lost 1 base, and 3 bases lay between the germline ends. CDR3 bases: TGCAGTGCTAGACCCAGCAATCAGCCCCAGCATTTT. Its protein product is CSARPSNQPQHF.

As DNA, the CDR3 is TGTGCCAGCAGTTTAGGGGTGACAGTGTGGACCGGGGAGCTGTTTTTT. Translation gives CASSLGVTVWTGELFF. This chain links TRBV28 with TRBJ2-2; TRBD1 might be the D (5 bases). Germline CDR1 reads MDHEN; CDR2 reads SYDVKM. Trimming removed 2 bases from V and 5 bases from J, with 15 bases in between. CDR3 length equals 16 residues.

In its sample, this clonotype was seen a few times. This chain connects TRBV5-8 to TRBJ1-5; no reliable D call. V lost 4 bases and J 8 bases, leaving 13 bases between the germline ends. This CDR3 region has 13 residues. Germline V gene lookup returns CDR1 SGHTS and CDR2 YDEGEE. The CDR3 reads CASSETHSKPQHF. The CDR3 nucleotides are TGTGCCAGCAGCGAGACCCATTCAAAGCCCCAGCATTTT.

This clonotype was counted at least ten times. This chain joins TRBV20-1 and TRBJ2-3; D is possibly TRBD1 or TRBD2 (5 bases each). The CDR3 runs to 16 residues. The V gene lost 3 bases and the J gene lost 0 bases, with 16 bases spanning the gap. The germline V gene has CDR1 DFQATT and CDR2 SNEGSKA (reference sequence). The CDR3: CSASSGSDRSTDTQYF. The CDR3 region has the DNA TGCAGTGCTAGCTCAGGGAGCGACCGGAGCACAGATACGCAGTATTTT.

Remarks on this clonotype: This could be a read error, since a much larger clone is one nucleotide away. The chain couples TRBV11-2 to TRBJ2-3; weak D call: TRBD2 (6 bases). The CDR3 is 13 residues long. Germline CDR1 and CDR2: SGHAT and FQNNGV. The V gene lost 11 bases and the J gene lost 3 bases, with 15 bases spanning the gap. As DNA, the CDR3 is TGTGCCGGCACCGTTGCGGGGACAGATACGCAGTATTTT. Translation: CAGTVAGTDTQYF.

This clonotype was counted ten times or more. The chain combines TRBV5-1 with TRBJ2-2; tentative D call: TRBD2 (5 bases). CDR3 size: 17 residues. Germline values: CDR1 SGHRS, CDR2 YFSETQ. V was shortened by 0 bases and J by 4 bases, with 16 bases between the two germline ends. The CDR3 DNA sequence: TGCGCCAGCAGCTTGGCCTTGCCTAGCCCCTCCACCGGGGAGCTGTTTTTT. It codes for CASSLALPSPSTGELFF.

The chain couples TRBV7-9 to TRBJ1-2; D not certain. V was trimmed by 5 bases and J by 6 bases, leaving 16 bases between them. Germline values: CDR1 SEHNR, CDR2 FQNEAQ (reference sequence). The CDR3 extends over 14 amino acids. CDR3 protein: CASSLSKRADGYTF. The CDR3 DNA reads TGTGCCAGCAGCCTCAGTAAAAGGGCGGATGGCTACACCTTC.

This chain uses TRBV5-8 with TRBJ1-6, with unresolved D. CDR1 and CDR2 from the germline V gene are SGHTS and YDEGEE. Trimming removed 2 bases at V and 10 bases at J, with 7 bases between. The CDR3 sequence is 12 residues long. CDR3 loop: CASSLSQSPLHF. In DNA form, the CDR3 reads TGTGCCAGCAGCTTATCCCAATCACCCCTCCACTTT.

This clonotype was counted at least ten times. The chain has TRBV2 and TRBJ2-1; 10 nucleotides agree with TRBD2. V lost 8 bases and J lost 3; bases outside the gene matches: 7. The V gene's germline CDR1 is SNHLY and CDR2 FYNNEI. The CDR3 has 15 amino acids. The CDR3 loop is CASATWTSGYNEQFF. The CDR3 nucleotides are TGTGCCAGCGCCACCTGGACTAGCGGCTACAATGAGCAGTTCTTC.

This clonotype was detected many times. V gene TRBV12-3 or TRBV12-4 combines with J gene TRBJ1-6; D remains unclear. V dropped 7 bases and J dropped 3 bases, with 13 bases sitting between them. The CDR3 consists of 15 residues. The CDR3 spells CASKPGLSYNSPLHF. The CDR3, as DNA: TGTGCCAGCAAACCCGGACTAAGCTATAATTCACCCCTCCACTTT.

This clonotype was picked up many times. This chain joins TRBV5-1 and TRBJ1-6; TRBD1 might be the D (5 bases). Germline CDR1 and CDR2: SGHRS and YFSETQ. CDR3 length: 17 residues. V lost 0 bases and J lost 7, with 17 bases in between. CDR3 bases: TGCGCCAGCAGCTTGGCCGCGGGGGTCTCGGGAAATTCACCCCTCCACTTT. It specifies CASSLAAGVSGNSPLHF.

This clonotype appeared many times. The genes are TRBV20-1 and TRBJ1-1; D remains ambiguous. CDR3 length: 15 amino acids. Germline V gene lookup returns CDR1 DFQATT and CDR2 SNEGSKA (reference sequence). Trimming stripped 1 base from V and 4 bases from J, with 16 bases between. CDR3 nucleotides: TGCAGTGCTAGAGTTCATTTGCCCGTCGGCACTGAAGCTTTCTTT. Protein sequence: CSARVHLPVGTEAFF.

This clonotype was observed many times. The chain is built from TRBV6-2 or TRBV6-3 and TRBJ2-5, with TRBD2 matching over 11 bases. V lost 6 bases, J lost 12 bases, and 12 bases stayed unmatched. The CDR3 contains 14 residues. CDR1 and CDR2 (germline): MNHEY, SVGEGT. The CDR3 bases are TGTGCCAGCAGCTCAACGGGACTAGCGGACCAAGAGTACTTC. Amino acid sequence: CASSSTGLADQEYF.

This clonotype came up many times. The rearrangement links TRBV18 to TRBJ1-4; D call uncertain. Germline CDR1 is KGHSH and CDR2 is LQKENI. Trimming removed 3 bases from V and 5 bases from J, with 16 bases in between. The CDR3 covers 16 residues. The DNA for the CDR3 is TGTGCCAGCTCACCCGAGCAAGGAAGACCGAATGAAAAACTGTTTTTT. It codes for CASSPEQGRPNEKLFF. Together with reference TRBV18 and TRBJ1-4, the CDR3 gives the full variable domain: NAGVMQNPRHLVRRRGQEARLRCSPMKGHSHVYWYRQLPEEGLKFMVYLQKENIIDESGMPKERFSAEFPKEGPSILRIQQVVRGDSAAYFCASSPEQGRPNEKLFFGSGTQLSVL.

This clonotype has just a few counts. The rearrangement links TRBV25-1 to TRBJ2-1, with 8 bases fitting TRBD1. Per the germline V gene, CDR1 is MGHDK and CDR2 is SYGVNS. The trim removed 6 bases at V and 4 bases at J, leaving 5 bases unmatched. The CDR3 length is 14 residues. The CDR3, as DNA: TGTGCCAGCAGCGACGGACAGGGATACAATGAGCAGTTCTTC. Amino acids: CASSDGQGYNEQFF.

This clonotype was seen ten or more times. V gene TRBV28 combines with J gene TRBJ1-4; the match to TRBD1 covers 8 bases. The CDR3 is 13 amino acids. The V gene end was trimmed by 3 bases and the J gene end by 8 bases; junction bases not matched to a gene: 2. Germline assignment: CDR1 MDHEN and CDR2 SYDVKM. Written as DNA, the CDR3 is TGTGCCAGCAGTTTCAGGGGGCAGGAAAAACTGTTTTTT. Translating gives CASSFRGQEKLFF.

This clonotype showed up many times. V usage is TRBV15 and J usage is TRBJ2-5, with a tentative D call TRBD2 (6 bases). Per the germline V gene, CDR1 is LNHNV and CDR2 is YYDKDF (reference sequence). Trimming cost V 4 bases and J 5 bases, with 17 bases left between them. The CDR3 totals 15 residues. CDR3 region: CATSNPGTFLETQYF. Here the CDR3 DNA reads TGTGCCACCAGCAATCCGGGGACTTTCTTGGAGACCCAGTACTTC.

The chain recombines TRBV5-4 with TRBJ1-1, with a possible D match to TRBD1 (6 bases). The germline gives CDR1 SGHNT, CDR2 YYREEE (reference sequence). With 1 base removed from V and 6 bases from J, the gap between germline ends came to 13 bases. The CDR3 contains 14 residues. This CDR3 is CASSLWGANSEAFF. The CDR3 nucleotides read TGTGCCAGCAGCTTGTGGGGGGCAAACTCTGAAGCTTTCTTT.

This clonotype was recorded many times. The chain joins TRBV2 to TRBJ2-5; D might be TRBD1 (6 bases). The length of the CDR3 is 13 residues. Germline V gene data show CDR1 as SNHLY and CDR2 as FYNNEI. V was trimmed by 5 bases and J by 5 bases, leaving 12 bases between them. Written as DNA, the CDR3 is TGTGCCAGCAGTAGTACAGGGTCCGAGACCCAGTACTTC. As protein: CASSSTGSETQYF. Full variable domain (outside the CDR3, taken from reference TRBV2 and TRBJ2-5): EPEVTQTPSHQVTQMGQEVILRCVPISNHLYFYWYRQILGQKVEFLVSFYNNEISEKSEIFDDQFSVERPDGSNFTLKIRSTKLEDSAMYFCASSSTGSETQYFGPGTRLLVL.

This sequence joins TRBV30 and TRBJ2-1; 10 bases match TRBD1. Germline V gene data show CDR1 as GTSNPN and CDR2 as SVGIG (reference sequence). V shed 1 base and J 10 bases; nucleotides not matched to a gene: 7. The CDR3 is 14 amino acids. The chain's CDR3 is CAWSEEDRGQEQFF. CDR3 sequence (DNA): TGTGCCTGGAGTGAGGAAGACAGGGGGCAGGAGCAGTTCTTC.

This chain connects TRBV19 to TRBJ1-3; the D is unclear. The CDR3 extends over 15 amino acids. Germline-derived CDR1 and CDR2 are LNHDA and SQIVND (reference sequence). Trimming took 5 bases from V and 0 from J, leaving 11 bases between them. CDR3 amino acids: CASSSLSSSGNTIYF. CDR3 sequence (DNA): TGTGCCAGTAGTTCCCTCTCGAGCTCTGGAAACACCATATATTTT.

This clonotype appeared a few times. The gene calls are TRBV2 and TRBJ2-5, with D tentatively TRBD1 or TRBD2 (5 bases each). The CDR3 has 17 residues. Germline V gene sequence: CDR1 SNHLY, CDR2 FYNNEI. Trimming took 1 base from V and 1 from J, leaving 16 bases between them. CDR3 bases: TGTGCCAGCAGTGAAGAGTGGGTTGGGGCGGGCCAAGAGACCCAGTACTTC. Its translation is CASSEEWVGAGQETQYF.

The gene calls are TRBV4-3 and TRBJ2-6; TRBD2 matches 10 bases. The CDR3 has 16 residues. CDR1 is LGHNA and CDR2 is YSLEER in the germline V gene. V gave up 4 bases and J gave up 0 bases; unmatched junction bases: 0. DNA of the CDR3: TGCGCCAGCAGCCGGACTAGCGGCTCTGGGGCCAACGTCCTGACTTTC. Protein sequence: CASSRTSGSGANVLTF.

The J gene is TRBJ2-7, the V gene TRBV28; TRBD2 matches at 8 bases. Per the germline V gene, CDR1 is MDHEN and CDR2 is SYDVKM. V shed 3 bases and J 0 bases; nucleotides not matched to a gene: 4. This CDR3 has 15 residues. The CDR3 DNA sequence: TGTGCCAGCAGTTTCGCGGGGGGTAGCTCCTACGAGCAGTACTTC. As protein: CASSFAGGSSYEQYF.

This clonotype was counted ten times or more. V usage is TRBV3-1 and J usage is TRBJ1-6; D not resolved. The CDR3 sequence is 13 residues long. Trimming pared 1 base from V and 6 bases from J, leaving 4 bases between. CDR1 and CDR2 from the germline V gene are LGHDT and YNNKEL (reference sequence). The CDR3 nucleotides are TGTGCCAGCAGCCAAGTGGGTAATTCACCCCTCCACTTT. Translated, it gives CASSQVGNSPLHF.

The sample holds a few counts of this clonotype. CDR3: CASSQDIRNTEAFF. The CDR3 DNA reads as TGTGCCAGCAGCCAAGATATCCGGAACACTGAAGCTTTCTTT. The chain has TRBV4-2 and TRBJ1-1; D is uncertain. The ends were cut back, 0 bases at V and 1 base at J, with 6 bases in the middle. The CDR3 is 14 residues long. CDR1 and CDR2 from the germline V gene are LGHNA and YNFKEQ.

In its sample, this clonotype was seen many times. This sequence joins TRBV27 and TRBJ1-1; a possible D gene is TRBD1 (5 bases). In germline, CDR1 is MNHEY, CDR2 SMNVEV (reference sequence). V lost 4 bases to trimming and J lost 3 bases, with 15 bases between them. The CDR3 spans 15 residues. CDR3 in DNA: TGTGCCAGCAGTTCCAACTATAAAGGGGACACTGAAGCTTTCTTT. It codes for CASSSNYKGDTEAFF.

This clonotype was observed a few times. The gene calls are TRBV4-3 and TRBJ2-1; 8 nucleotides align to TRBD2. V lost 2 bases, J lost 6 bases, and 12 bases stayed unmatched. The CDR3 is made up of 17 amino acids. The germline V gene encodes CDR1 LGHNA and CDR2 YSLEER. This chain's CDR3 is CASSQKNMGLVVNEQFF. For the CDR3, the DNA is TGCGCCAGCAGCCAAAAAAATATGGGACTAGTTGTCAATGAGCAGTTCTTC.

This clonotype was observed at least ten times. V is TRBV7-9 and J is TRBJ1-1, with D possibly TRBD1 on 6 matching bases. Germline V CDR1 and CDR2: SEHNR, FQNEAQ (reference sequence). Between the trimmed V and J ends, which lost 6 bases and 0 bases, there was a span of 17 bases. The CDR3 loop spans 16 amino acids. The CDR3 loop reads CASSRYGQTMNTEAFF. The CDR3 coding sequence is TGTGCCAGCAGTCGATACGGACAGACAATGAACACTGAAGCTTTCTTT. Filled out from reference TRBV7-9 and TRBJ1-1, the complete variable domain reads DTGVSQNPRHKITKRGQNVTFRCDPISEHNRLYWYRQTLGQGPEFLTYFQNEAQLEKSRLLSDRFSAERPKGSFSTLEIQRTEQGDSAMYLCASSRYGQTMNTEAFFGQGTRLTVV.